These 26 T cell receptor beta chains originate from one sample sequenced in a study of CXCR3-negative and CXCR3-positive naive CD8 T cells. Study-wide findings and caveats: Against CXCR3-negative naive cells, CXCR3-positive naive cells showed more hydrophobic TRB CDR3s.

The study made its TRB cDNA libraries by 5' RACE, adding UMI labels. Reanalyzing the 5' RACE reads, TCRdb keeps one entry per CDR3 protein, without DNA. The specimen's table records about 140,000 distinct CDR3 sequences. These receptors have no known antigen. The source material was naive CXCR3+ CD8+ T cells from blood. The subset was: CD45RO-CCR7+CD27+CD95- naive CD8+ T cells expressing CXCR3 (TNR3+). The receptors here all came from a human donor in good health. Some clones in this sample may be carry-over from other donors' samples.

The chain recombines TRBV20-1 with TRBJ2-3; as DNA is missing, the TRBD2 call by TCRdb cannot be tested. The CDR3 is 16 amino acids. The germline gives CDR1 DFQATT, CDR2 SNEGSKA (reference sequence). The CDR3: CSARDTAGGRTDTQYF.

The chain recombines TRBV12-3 or TRBV12-4 with TRBJ1-3. The CDR3 spans 15 residues. This CDR3 reads CASSSDTASGNTIYF.

The J gene is TRBJ1-2, the V gene TRBV13; TCRdb's assignment of TRBD1 cannot be checked, as there is no DNA. There are 15 residues in the CDR3. CDR1 is PRHDT, CDR2 FYEKMQ, per germline (reference sequence). The CDR3 protein is CASSLPRGPDYGYTF.

The chain is built from TRBV12-3 or TRBV12-4 and TRBJ2-3; TCRdb's assignment of TRBD1 cannot be checked, as there is no DNA. The CDR3 runs to 15 residues. The CDR3 sequence is CASVVQGFYTDTQYF.

The rearrangement joins TRBV6-6 to TRBJ2-1; absent DNA, TCRdb's TRBD1 call cannot be checked. Germline-derived CDR1 and CDR2 are MNHNY and SVGAGI (reference sequence). CDR3 size: 14 residues. The CDR3 sequence is CASSLGGSNNEQFF.

The chain combines TRBV7-8 with TRBJ2-1; the D call of TRBD1 rests on TCRdb alone, since no DNA is present to check it. This CDR3 spans 11 amino acids. Per germline, CDR1 SGHVS and CDR2 FQNEAQ. CDR3 amino acids: CASGQLNEQFF. Full variable domain (outside the CDR3, taken from reference TRBV7-8 and TRBJ2-1): GAGVSQSPRYKVAKRGQDVALRCDPISGHVSLFWYQQALGQGPEFLTYFQNEAQLDKSGLPSDRFFAERPEGSVSTLKIQRTQQEDSAVYLCASGQLNEQFFGPGTRLTVL.

The chain uses TRBV7-3 and TRBJ2-1; the D gene TCRdb calls, TRBD2, cannot be checked with no DNA. Germline CDR1 and CDR2: SGHTA and FQGTGA. This CDR3 spans 13 amino acids. This chain's CDR3 is CASSPVAGGEQFF.

V and J are TRBV9 and TRBJ2-7; TCRdb designates TRBD1, a call that cannot be tested without DNA. Germline assignment: CDR1 SGDLS and CDR2 YYNGEE. The length of the CDR3 is 15 residues. The CDR3 spells CASSPPSGRPYEQYF.

CDR3 residues: CASSQGLAGRSIQYF. The V and J genes are TRBV4-3 and TRBJ2-4; TCRdb names TRBD2, which stays unverified in the absence of DNA. Per the germline V gene, CDR1 is LGHNA and CDR2 is YSLEER. The CDR3 is made up of 15 amino acids.

The chain recombines TRBV4-3 with TRBJ2-5. This CDR3 comprises 13 residues. Germline V gene data show CDR1 as LGHNA and CDR2 as YSLEER. CDR3 residues: CASSPGPSATQYF.

The rearrangement joins TRBV7-9 to TRBJ1-4; TCRdb designates TRBD1, a call that cannot be tested without DNA. From germline, CDR1 is SEHNR and CDR2 FQNEAQ (reference sequence). The CDR3 spans 16 residues. The CDR3 here is CASSLILSTASEELFF.

V usage is TRBV27 and J usage is TRBJ2-5; TCRdb outputs TRBD1, but without DNA this stays unchecked. The CDR3 sequence is 16 residues long. Germline CDR1 reads MNHEY; CDR2 reads SMNVEV (reference sequence). CDR3 in amino acids: CASSFNGGAAQETQYF.

The genes are TRBV20-1 and TRBJ2-1; TCRdb calls TRBD2, which cannot be checked without DNA. This CDR3 comprises 15 residues. Germline V gives CDR1 DFQATT, CDR2 SNEGSKA (reference sequence). The CDR3 protein is CSGTSGGVLYNEQFF.

The rearrangement links TRBV6-5 to TRBJ2-7; TCRdb gives TRBD2 as the D gene, but with no DNA this cannot be confirmed. Germline assignment: CDR1 MNHEY and CDR2 SVGAGI. The CDR3 spans 15 residues. This CDR3 reads CASSYSTAGDYEQYF.

The V and J genes are TRBV6-4 and TRBJ1-1. The CDR3 has 15 amino acids. Germline CDR1 MRHNA, CDR2 SNTAGT. CDR3 loop: CASNREGEVNTEAFF.

The V call is TRBV7-9, the J call TRBJ2-1; TCRdb outputs TRBD1, but without DNA this stays unchecked. Germline values: CDR1 SEHNR, CDR2 FQNEAQ (reference sequence). The CDR3 contains 19 residues. The CDR3 region is CASSTLVTSGTGAYNEQFF. Complete variable domain (other parts from reference TRBV7-9 and TRBJ2-1): DTGVSQNPRHKITKRGQNVTFRCDPISEHNRLYWYRQTLGQGPEFLTYFQNEAQLEKSRLLSDRFSAERPKGSFSTLEIQRTEQGDSAMYLCASSTLVTSGTGAYNEQFFGPGTRLTVL.

J is TRBJ2-7 and V is TRBV7-8; TCRdb's assignment of TRBD2 cannot be checked, as there is no DNA. Germline V gene data show CDR1 as SGHVS and CDR2 as FQNEAQ. This CDR3 spans 12 amino acids. The CDR3 region is CASGTAAYEQYF.

This sequence joins TRBV13 and TRBJ1-2; TCRdb's D call of TRBD1 is untestable without DNA. This CDR3 contains 13 residues. The germline V gene has CDR1 PRHDT and CDR2 FYEKMQ (reference sequence). CDR3 region: CASSFGGAYGYTF.

The chain employs TRBV24-1 and TRBJ2-3; absent DNA, TCRdb's TRBD2 call cannot be checked. The germline gives CDR1 KGHDR, CDR2 SFDVKD. This CDR3 is built from 12 residues. This chain's CDR3 is CATSGGTDTQYF.

This CDR3 reads CSSGLAGSDTQYF. This chain connects TRBV29-1 to TRBJ2-3; TCRdb reports TRBD2, a call that lacks DNA to check it against. CDR1 SQVTM and CDR2 ANQGSEA come from the germline V gene. CDR3 length: 13 amino acids.

The CDR3 sequence: CASSLSSGSTYNEQFF. The chain uses TRBV6-2 or TRBV6-3 and TRBJ2-1; TCRdb gives TRBD2 as the D gene, but with no DNA this cannot be confirmed. Germline V gene data show CDR1 as MNHEY and CDR2 as SVGEGT. The CDR3 contains 16 residues.

The chain is built from TRBV5-6 and TRBJ2-7; there is no DNA to check the TCRdb D call of TRBD1. CDR1 and CDR2 from the germline V gene are SGHDT and YYEEEE. The CDR3 has 13 amino acids. CDR3 sequence reads: CASSSGQIYEQYF. Variable domain in full (rest from reference TRBV5-6 and TRBJ2-7): DAGVTQSPTHLIKTRGQQVTLRCSPKSGHDTVSWYQQALGQGPQFIFQYYEEEERQRGNFPDRFSGHQFPNYSSELNVNALLLGDSALYLCASSSGQIYEQYFGPGTRLTVT.

The V gene is TRBV15, the J gene TRBJ2-7; lacking DNA, the TRBD1 call made by TCRdb goes unchecked. Germline V lookup: CDR1 LNHNV, CDR2 YYDKDF (reference sequence). The CDR3 consists of 15 residues. CDR3 loop: CATSRDLSGGYEQYF.

V usage is TRBV25-1 and J usage is TRBJ1-6. The CDR3 extends over 13 amino acids. The germline gives CDR1 MGHDK, CDR2 SYGVNS. The CDR3 loop is CASSGRRNSPLHF.

The CDR3 sequence: CASSTSATYNEQFF. The genes are TRBV6-2 or TRBV6-3 and TRBJ2-1; TCRdb proposes TRBD2, but this gene call is untestable without DNA. The CDR3 is 14 amino acids. Germline V gene lookup returns CDR1 MNHEY and CDR2 SVGEGT.

V is TRBV10-1 and J is TRBJ2-3; the TCRdb call, TRBD2, lacks DNA for checking. This CDR3 is built from 14 residues. Germline V gene lookup returns CDR1 WNHNN and CDR2 SYGVQD (reference sequence). Here the CDR3 reads CASKGGGAQDTQYF.